The sequence of this TCR beta chain was determined in a study of a mutant IDH1 vaccine in newly diagnosed glioma. Study-wide background: Antecedent treatment encompassed radiotherapy, temozolomide, or their combination; the majority received both.

This clone has just a few counts. What it recognizes is unknown. The study's findings and limits: Pseudoprogression appears to have had no connection to changes in top peripheral T cell clonotypes.

Time point defined: baseline, week 1 (first vaccination visit). Treatment indicated: pre-vaccination baseline after standard-of-care therapy. Those who donated had recent WHO grade 3 or 4 IDH1-mutant, ATRX-lost astrocytomas. CDR1 is MNHEY and CDR2 is SVGAGI in the germline V gene. The trim removed 0 bases at V and 1 base at J, leaving 2 bases unmatched. The CDR3 runs 15 residues. The data were produced by immunoSEQ multiplex PCR, yet TCRdb's version contains in-frame clones alone and is incomplete. The sample yields 80,000 to 100,000 clones, about 82% seen once. The receptor comes from a man aged 40-55 years with glioma. Sample: PBMCs, taken from a glioma patient treated with radiotherapy, temozolomide or both. The rearrangement uses TRBV6-5 and TRBJ1-1; 7 bases fit TRBD1. Here the CDR3 DNA reads TGTGCCAGCAGTTACTCGAGGACAGGGAACACTGAAGCTTTCTTT. Residues: CASSYSRTGNTEAFF.